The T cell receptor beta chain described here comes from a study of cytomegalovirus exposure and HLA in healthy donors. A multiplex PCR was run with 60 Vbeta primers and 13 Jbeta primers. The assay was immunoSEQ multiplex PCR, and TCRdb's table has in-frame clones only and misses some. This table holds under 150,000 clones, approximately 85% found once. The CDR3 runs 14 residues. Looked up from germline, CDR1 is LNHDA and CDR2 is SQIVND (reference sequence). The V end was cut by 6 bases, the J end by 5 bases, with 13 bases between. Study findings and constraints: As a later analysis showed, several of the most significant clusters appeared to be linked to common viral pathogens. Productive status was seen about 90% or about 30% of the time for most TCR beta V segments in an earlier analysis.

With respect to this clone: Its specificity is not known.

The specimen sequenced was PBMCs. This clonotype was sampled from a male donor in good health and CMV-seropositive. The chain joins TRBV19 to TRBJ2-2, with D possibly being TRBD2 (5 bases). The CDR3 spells CASSNPGSTGELFF. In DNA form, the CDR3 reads TGTGCCAGTAGCAATCCGGGGTCGACCGGGGAGCTGTTTTTT.